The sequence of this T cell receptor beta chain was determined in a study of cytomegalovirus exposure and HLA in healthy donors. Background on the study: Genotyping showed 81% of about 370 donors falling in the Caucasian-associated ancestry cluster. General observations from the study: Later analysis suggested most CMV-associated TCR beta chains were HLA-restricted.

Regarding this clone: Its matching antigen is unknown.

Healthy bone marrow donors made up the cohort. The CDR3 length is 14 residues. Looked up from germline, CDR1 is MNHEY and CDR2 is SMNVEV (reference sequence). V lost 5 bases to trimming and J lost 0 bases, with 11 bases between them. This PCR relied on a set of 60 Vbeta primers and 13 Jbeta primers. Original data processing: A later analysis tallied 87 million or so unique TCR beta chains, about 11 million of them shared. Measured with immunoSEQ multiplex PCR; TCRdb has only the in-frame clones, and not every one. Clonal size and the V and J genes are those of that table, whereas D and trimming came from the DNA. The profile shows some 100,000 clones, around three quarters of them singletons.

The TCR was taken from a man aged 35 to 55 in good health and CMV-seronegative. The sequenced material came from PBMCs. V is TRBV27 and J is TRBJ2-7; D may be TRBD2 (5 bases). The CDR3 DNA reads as TGTGCCAGCAGTCCGGGGTCGAGCTCCTACGAGCAGTACTTC. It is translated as CASSPGSSSYEQYF.